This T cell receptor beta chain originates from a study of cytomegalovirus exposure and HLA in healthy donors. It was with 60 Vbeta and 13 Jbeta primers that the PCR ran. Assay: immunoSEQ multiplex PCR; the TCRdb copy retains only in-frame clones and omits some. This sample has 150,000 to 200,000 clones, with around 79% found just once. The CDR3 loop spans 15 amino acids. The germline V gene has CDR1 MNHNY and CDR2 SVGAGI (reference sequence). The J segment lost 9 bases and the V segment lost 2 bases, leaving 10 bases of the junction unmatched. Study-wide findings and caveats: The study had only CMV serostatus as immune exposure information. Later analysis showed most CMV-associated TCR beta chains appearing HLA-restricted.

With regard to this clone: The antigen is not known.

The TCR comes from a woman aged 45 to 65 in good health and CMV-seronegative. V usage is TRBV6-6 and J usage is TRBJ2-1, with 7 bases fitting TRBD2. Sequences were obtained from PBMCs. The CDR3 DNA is TGTGCCAGCAGTTACGAGGGAGGGTTGATCGGTGAGCAGTTCTTC. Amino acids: CASSYEGGLIGEQFF.